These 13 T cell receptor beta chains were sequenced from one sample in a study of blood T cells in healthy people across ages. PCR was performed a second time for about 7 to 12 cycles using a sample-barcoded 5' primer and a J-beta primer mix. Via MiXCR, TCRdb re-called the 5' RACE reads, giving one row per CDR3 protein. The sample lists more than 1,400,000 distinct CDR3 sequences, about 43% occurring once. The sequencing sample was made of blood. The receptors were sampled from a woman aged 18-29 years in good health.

The CDR3 protein is CASRVAFQETQYF. Here the CDR3 DNA reads TGTGCCAGCAGGGTGGCGTTCCAAGAGACCCAGTACTTC. The J gene is TRBJ2-5, the V gene TRBV6-5; no reliable D call. In germline, CDR1 is MNHEY, CDR2 SVGAGI. This CDR3 contains 13 residues. Trimming removed 6 bases at V and 1 base at J, with 9 bases between.

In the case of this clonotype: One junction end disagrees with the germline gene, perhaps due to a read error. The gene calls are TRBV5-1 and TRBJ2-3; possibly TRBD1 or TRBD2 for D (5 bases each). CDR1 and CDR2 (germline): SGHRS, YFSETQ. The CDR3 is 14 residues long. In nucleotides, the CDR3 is TGCGCCAGCACCTTGGGGACCTCCTCAGATACGCAGTATTTT. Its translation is CASTLGTSSDTQYF.

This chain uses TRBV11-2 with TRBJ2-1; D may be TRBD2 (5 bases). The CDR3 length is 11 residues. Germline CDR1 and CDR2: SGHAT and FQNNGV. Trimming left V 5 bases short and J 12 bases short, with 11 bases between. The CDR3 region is CASSPGWGQFF. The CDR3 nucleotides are TGTGCCAGCAGCCCGGGGTGGGGGCAGTTCTTC.

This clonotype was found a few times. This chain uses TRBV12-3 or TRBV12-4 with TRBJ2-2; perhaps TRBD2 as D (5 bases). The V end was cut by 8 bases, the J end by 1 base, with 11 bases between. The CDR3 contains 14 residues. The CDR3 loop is CASLPGKNTGELFF. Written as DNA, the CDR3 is TGTGCCAGCCTCCCCGGGAAGAACACCGGGGAGCTGTTTTTT.

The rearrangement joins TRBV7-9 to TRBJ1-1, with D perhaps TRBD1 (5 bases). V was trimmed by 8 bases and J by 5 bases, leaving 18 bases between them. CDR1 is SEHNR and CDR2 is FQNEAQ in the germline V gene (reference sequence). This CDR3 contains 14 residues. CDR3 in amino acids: CASERTAGRTEAFF. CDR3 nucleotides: TGTGCCAGCGAGAGAACGGCAGGGAGGACTGAAGCTTTCTTT.

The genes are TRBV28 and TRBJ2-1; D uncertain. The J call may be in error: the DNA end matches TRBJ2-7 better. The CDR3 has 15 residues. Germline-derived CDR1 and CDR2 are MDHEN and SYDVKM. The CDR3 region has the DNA TGTGCCACTATCCCAGAGGAGAGCTCCTACAATGAGCAGTACTTC. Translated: CATIPEESSYNEQYF.

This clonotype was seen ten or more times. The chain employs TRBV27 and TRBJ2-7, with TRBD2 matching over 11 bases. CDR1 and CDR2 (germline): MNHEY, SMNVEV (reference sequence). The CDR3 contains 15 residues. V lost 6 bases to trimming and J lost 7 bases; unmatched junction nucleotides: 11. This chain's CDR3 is CASRETSGSTYEQYF. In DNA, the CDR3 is TGTGCCAGCAGGGAAACTAGCGGGAGTACGTATGAGCAGTACTTC.

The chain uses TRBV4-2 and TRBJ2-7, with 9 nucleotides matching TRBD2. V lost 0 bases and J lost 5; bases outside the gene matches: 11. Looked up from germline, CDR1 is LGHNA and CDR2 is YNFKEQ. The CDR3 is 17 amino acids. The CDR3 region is CASSQDSASGTIDEQYF. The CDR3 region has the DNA TGTGCCAGCAGCCAAGATTCGGCTAGCGGGACGATCGACGAGCAGTACTTC.

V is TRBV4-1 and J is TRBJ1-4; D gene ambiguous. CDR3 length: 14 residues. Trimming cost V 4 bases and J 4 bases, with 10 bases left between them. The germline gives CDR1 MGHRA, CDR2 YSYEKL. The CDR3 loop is CASSPEGYNEKLFF. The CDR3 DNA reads TGCGCCAGCAGCCCCGAGGGTTATAATGAAAAACTGTTTTTT.

The CDR3 DNA is TGTGCCAGCCTGGTATGGGGGAATACCGGGGAGCTGTTTTTT. It yields the protein CASLVWGNTGELFF. The chain couples TRBV2 to TRBJ2-2; D is possibly TRBD1 or TRBD2 (5 bases each). The CDR3 sequence is 14 residues long. Germline V CDR1 and CDR2: SNHLY, FYNNEI. The germline V and J ends were trimmed by 8 bases and 5 bases, with 15 bases remaining between them.

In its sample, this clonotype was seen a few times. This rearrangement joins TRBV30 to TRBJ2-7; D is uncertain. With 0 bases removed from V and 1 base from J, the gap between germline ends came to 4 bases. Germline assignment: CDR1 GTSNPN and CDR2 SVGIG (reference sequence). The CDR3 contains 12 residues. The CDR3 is CAWSVGSYEQYF. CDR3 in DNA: TGTGCCTGGAGTGTAGGGTCCTACGAGCAGTACTTC. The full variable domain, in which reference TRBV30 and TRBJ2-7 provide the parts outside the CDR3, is SQTIHQWPATLVQPVGSPLSLECTVEGTSNPNLYWYRQAAGRGLQLLFYSVGIGQISSEVPQNLSASRPQDRQFILSSKKLLLSDSGFYLCAWSVGSYEQYFGPGTRLTVT.

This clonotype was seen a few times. For the CDR3, the DNA is TGTGCCAGCAGCCGAGGGGCCGTCGGCTATGGCTACACCTTC. Its translation is CASSRGAVGYGYTF. J is TRBJ1-2 and V is TRBV7-2; D might be TRBD1 (5 bases). The CDR3 contains 14 residues. CDR1 SGHTA and CDR2 FQGNSA come from the germline V gene. The ends were cut back, 5 bases at V and 4 bases at J, with 14 bases in the middle.

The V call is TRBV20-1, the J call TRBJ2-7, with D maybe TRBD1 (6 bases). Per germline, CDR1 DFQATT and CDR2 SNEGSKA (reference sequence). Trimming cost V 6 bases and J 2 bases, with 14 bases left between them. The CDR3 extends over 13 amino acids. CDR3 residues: CSASAGVPYEQYF. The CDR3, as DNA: TGCAGTGCCTCCGCAGGGGTCCCCTACGAGCAGTACTTC.